This TCR beta chain emerged from a study of shared clonotypes between healthy human individuals. General study points: Few donors limited the genetic and exposure-history diversity represented.

The CDR3 extends over 14 amino acids. The V gene's germline CDR1 is LNHDA and CDR2 SQIVND (reference sequence). V dropped 10 bases and J dropped 7 bases, with 20 bases sitting between them. A remark on this clone: Its antigen is currently unknown.

Libraries were prepared by immunoSEQ multiplex PCR; TCRdb keeps only in-frame clonotypes and omits some of them. The repertoire holds approximately 1.1 million clones, with 78% as singletons. This TCR was sampled from a man aged 18-30 years in good health. Some clones in this sample may be carry-over from other donors' samples. Sequencing was performed on memory CD4+ T cells from PBMCs. Subset noted: CD45RA-negative fraction. The gene calls are TRBV19 and TRBJ2-1; perhaps TRBD2 as D (7 bases). Here the CDR3 reads CATMRGGIGNEQFF. The DNA for the CDR3 is TGTGCCACCATGAGGGGGGGGATTGGGAATGAGCAGTTCTTC. The full variable domain, in which reference TRBV19 and TRBJ2-1 provide the parts outside the CDR3, is DGGITQSPKYLFRKEGQNVTLSCEQNLNHDAMYWYRQDPGQGLRLIYYSQIVNDFQKGDIAEGYSVSREKKESFPLTVTSAQKNPTAFYLCATMRGGIGNEQFFGPGTRLTVL.